These T cell receptor beta chains were read from a single sample in a study of T cells after yellow fever vaccination. From the 5' RACE reads, TCRdb called clonotypes with MiXCR, one entry per CDR3 protein. The sample has 200,000 to 300,000 distinct CDR3 sequences, 10% to 15% seen once. The input for sequencing was CD4+ T cells sorted from PBMCs, taken 45 days after the yellow fever booster vaccination. These receptors came from a man between 25 and 39 years old who received the YFV17D yellow fever vaccine. CDR3s include the opening cysteine and the closing phenylalanine or tryptophan. A D gene is named only where the DNA matches it firmly. Clone size is shown for a subset of rows, as once, few, many or a class of expanded clone.

v_call,j_call,clone_size,d_call,cdr3_aa,cdr3_nt
TRBV9,TRBJ1-6,-,-,CASSVEGSWNSPLHF,TGTGCCAGCAGCGTAGAGGGCAGTTGGAATTCACCCCTCCACTTT
TRBV12-3/TRBV12-4,TRBJ2-3,many,-,CASTLTYTQYF,TGTGCCAGCACCCTTACCTATACGCAGTATTTT
TRBV25-1,TRBJ1-3,-,TRBD1,CASSPRGLGGNTIYF,TGTGCCAGCAGCCCCAGGGGGCTTGGTGGAAACACCATATATTTT
TRBV10-3,TRBJ2-2,few,TRBD2,CAIDPSGRKDGELFF,TGTGCCATAGACCCTAGCGGGAGAAAGGACGGGGAGCTGTTTTTT
TRBV7-7,TRBJ2-5,-,-,CASSLAPGQRETQYF,TGTGCTAGCAGCTTAGCTCCGGGGCAGCGAGAGACCCAGTACTTC
TRBV7-8,TRBJ2-7,many,-,CASSARQYEQYF,TGTGCCAGCAGCGCCCGACAGTACGAGCAGTACTTC
TRBV12-3/TRBV12-4,TRBJ1-5,-,-,CASSLARGEPQHF,TGTGCCAGCAGTTTAGCGCGGGGTGAGCCCCAGCATTTT
TRBV10-1,TRBJ2-4,-,TRBD2,CASSEGSGITKNIQYF,TGCGCCAGCAGCGAGGGTAGCGGGATTACCAAAAACATTCAGTACTTC
TRBV7-6,TRBJ1-2,few,TRBD1,CASSSYQGGASGYTF,TGTGCCAGCAGCTCATACCAAGGGGGCGCGTCTGGCTACACCTTC
TRBV12-3/TRBV12-4,TRBJ1-4,few,-,CASSLILSYTSGKNEKLFF,TGTGCCAGCAGTTTAATTCTGTCTTATACCTCAGGGAAGAATGAAAAACTGTTTTTT
TRBV6-1,TRBJ2-7,few,TRBD2,CASTGTSGAYEQYF,TGTGCCAGCACCGGGACTAGCGGAGCCTACGAGCAGTACTTC
TRBV5-6,TRBJ2-3,few,-,CASSLPGADPTDTQYF,TGTGCCAGCAGCTTACCTGGAGCGGACCCCACAGATACGCAGTATTTT
TRBV19,TRBJ2-7,few,TRBD2,CASSMELSGRVFYEQYF,TGTGCCAGTAGTATGGAGCTTAGCGGGAGGGTCTTTTACGAGCAGTACTTC
TRBV12-3/TRBV12-4,TRBJ2-5,-,TRBD2,CASSSGLADPVGETQYF,TGTGCCAGCAGCTCGGGACTAGCGGACCCTGTGGGAGAGACCCAGTACTTC
TRBV20-1,TRBJ2-7,many,TRBD2,CSAQWGGEQYF,TGCAGTGCTCAGTGGGGGGGCGAGCAGTACTTC
TRBV5-6,TRBJ2-1,-,TRBD1,CASSLRDRNNEQFF,TGTGCCAGCAGCCTGAGGGACAGAAACAATGAGCAGTTCTTC
TRBV12-3/TRBV12-4,TRBJ2-7,-,TRBD1,CASRETGIEQYF,TGTGCCAGCAGAGAGACAGGGATCGAGCAGTACTTC
TRBV27,TRBJ1-2,few,TRBD1,CASSPRTGPGYTF,TGTGCCAGCAGCCCCCGGACAGGCCCTGGCTACACCTTC
TRBV7-6,TRBJ2-3,-,-,CASSPSVAGSTDTQYF,TGTGCCAGCAGCCCCTCCGTAGCCGGGAGCACAGATACGCAGTATTTT
TRBV9,TRBJ2-2,few,TRBD2,CASSGLAGSRELFF,TGTGCCAGCTCGGGTCTAGCGGGATCCAGGGAGCTGTTTTTT
TRBV20-1,TRBJ2-7,-,-,CSAYPARDYEQYF,TGCAGTGCCTACCCGGCCAGGGACTACGAGCAGTACTTC
TRBV3-1,TRBJ2-4,-,TRBD1,CASSQELGQGHAAKNIQYF,TGTGCCAGCAGCCAAGAATTGGGACAGGGACATGCAGCCAAAAACATTCAGTACTTC
TRBV20-1,TRBJ2-2,few,TRBD2,CSARTSGSRGTGELFF,TGCAGTGCTCGGACTAGCGGGAGCCGGGGGACCGGGGAGCTGTTTTTT
TRBV3-1,TRBJ2-7,-,TRBD1,CASSQQGVGEQYF,TGTGCCAGCAGCCAACAGGGGGTCGGCGAGCAGTACTTC
TRBV6-5,TRBJ2-1,few,TRBD2,CASSYSLGRADNEQFF,TGTGCCAGCAGTTACTCTCTCGGGAGGGCCGACAATGAGCAGTTCTTC
TRBV12-3/TRBV12-4,TRBJ2-1,many,-,CASSLRGGNEQFF,TGTGCCAGCAGTTTACGAGGGGGCAATGAGCAGTTCTTC
TRBV7-9,TRBJ2-7,few,TRBD2,CASSRRDYGYEQYF,TGTGCCAGCAGCCGCCGGGACTATGGATACGAGCAGTACTTC